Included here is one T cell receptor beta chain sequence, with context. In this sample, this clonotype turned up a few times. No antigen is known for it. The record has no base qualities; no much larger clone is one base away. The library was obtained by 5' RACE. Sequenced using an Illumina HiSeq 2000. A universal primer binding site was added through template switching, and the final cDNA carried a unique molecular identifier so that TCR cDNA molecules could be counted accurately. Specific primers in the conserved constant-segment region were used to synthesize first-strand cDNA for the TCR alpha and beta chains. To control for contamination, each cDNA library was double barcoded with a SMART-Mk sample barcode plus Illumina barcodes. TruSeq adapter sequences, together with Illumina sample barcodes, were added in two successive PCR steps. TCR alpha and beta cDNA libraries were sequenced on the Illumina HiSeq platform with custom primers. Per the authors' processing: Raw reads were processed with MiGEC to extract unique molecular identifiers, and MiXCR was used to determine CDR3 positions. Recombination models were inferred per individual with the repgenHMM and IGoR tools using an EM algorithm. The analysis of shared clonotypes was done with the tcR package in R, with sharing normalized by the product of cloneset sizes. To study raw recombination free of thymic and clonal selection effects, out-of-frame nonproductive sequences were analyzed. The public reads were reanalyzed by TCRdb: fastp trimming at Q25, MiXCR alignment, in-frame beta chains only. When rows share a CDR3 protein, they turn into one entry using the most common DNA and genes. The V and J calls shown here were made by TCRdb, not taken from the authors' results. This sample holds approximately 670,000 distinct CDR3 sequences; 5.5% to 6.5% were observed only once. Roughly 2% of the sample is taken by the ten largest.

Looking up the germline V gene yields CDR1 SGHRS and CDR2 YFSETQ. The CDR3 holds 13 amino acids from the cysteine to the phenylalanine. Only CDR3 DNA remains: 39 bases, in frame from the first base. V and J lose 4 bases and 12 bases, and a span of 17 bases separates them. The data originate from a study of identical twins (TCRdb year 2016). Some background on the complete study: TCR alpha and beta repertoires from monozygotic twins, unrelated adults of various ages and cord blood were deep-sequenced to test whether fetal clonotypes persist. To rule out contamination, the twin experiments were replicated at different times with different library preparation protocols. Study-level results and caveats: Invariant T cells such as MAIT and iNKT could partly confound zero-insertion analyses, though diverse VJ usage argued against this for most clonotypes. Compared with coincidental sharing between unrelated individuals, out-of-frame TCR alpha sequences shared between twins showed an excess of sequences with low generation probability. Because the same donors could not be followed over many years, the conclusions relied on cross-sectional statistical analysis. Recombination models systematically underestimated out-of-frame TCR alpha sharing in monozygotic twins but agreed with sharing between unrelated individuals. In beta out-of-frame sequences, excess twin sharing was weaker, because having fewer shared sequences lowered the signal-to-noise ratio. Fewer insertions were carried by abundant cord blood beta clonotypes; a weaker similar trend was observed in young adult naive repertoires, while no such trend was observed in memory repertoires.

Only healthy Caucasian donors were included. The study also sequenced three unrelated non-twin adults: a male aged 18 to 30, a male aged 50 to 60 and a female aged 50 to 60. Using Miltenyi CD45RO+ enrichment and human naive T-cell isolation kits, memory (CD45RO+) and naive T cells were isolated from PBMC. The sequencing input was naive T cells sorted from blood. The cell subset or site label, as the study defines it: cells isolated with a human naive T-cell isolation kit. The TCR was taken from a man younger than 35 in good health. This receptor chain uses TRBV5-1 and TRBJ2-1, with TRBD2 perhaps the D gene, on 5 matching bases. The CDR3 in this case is CASSLTEVVPQFF. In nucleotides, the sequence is TGCGCCAGCAGCCTGACGGAGGTAGTTCCGCAGTTCTTC. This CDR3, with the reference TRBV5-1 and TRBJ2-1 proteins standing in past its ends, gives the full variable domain KAGVTQTPRYLIKTRGQQVTLSCSPISGHRSVSWYQQTPGQGLQFLFEYFSETQRNKGNFPGRFSGRQFSNSRSEMNVSTLELGDSALYLCASSLTEVVPQFFGPGTRLTVL.